The clone carrying this T cell receptor (beta chain) was found many times. This sample was included in a study of prognosis after radiotherapy for stage I lung cancer. Starting from genomic DNA, TCR beta CDR3 was amplified through two-round multiplex PCR. Each TRBV and TRBJ gene had its own primer in the first PCR round. From the multiplex PCR reads, TCRdb called clonotypes with MiXCR, one entry per CDR3 protein. The repertoire holds tens of thousands of distinct CDR3 sequences, roughly 24% seen once, with less than 30% in the top ten. Sample: PBMCs, taken before or after stereotactic body radiation therapy (not recorded which). The receptor was derived from a donor at least 50 years old with non-small cell lung cancer.

CDR3 region: CSAYTTYEQYF. The CDR3 DNA sequence: TGCAGTGCTTACACCACCTACGAGCAGTACTTC. The J gene is TRBJ2-7, the V gene TRBV20-1; D is unresolved. The CDR3 runs 11 residues. V was shortened by 5 bases and J by 2 bases, with 7 bases between the two germline ends. The V gene's germline CDR1 is DFQATT and CDR2 SNEGSKA (reference sequence).